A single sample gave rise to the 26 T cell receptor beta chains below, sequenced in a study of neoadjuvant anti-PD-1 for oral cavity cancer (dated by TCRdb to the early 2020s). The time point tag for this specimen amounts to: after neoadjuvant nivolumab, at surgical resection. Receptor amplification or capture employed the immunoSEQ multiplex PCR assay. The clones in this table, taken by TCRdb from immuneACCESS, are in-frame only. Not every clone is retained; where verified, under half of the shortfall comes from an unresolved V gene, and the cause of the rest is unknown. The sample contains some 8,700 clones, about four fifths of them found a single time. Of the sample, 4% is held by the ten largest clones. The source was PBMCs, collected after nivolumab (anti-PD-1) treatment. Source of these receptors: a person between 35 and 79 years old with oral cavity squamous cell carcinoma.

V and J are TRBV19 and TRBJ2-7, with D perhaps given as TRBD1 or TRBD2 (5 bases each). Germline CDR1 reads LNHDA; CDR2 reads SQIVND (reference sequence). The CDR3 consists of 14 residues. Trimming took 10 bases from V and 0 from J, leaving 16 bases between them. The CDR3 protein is CATSGTRLSYEQYF. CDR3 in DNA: TGTGCCACTTCCGGGACGCGCCTCTCCTACGAGCAGTACTTC.

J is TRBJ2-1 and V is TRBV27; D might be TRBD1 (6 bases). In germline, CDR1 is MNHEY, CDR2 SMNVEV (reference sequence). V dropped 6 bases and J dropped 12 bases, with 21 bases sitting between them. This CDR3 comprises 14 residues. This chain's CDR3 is CASSPSGTRNRQFF. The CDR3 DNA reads TGTGCCAGCAGCCCCTCCGGGACACGGAATCGGCAGTTCTTC.

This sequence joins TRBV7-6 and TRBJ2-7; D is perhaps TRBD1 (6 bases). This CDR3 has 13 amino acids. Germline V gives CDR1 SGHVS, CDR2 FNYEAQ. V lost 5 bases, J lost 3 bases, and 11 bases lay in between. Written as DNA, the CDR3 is TGTGCCAGCAGCAAAGGACAGAGCTACGAGCAGTACTTC. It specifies CASSKGQSYEQYF.

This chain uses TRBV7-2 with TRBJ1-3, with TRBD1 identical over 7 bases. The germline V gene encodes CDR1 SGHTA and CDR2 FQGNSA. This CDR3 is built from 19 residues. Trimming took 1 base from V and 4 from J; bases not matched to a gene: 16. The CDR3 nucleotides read TGTGCCAGCAGCTTAGTACTTGTGAGACAGGGTAGCTCCGGAAACACCATATATTTT. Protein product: CASSLVLVRQGSSGNTIYF.

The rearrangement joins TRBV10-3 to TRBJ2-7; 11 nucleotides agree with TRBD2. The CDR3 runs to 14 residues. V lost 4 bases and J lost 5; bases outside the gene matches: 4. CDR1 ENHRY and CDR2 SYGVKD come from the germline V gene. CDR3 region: CAISVAGGLNEQYF. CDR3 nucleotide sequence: TGTGCCATCAGTGTAGCGGGGGGGCTCAACGAGCAGTACTTC.

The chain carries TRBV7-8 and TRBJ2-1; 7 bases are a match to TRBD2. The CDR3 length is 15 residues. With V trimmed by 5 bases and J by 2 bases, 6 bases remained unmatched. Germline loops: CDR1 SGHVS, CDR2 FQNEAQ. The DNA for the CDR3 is TGTGCCAGCAGCCGAGAGGGAGGGACCTACAATGAGCAGTTCTTC. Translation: CASSREGGTYNEQFF.

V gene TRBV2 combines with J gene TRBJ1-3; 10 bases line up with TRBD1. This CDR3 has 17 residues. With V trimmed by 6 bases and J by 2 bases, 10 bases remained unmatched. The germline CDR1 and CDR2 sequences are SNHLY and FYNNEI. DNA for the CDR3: TGTGCCAGCAGGCCCCTGACAGGGGGCGTCGCTGGAAACACCATATATTTT. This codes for CASRPLTGGVAGNTIYF.

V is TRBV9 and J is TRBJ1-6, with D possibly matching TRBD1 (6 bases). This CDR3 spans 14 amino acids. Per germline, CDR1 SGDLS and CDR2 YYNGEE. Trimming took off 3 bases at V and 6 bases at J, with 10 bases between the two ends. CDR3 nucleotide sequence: TGTGCCAGCAGCGGGGGGGCTGGTAATTCACCCCTCCACTTT. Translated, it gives CASSGGAGNSPLHF. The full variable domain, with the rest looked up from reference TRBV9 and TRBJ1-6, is DSGVTQTPKHLITATGQRVTLRCSPRSGDLSVYWYQQSLDQGLQFLIQYYNGEERAKGNILERFSAQQFPDLHSELNLSSLELGDSALYFCASSGGAGNSPLHFGNGTRLTVT.

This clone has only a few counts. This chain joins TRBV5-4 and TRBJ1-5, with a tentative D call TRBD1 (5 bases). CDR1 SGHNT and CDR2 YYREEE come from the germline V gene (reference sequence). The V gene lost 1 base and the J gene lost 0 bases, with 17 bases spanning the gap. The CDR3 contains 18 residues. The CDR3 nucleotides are TGTGCCAGCAGCTTGCCCGGGACGGAAACCCATAGCAATCAGCCCCAGCATTTT. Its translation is CASSLPGTETHSNQPQHF.

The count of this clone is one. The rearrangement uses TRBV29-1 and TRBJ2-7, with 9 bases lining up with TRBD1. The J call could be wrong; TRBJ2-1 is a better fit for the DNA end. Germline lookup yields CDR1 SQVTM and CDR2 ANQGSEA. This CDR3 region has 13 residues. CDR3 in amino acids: CSVTGTGYNEQFF. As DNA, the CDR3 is TGCAGCGTCACCGGGACAGGGTACAATGAGCAGTTCTTC.

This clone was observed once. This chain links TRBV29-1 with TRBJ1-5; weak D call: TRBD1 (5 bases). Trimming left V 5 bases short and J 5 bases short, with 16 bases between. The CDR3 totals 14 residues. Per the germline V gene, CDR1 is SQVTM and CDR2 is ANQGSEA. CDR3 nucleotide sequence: TGCAGCGTTTCCACCGGGACGCTAGATCAGCCCCAGCATTTT. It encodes CSVSTGTLDQPQHF.

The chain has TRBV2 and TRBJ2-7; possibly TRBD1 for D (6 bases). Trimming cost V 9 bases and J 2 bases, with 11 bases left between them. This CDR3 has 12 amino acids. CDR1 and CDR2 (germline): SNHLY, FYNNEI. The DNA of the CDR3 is TGTGCCAGTAGAGACAGGACCTACGAGCAGTACTTC. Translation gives CASRDRTYEQYF.

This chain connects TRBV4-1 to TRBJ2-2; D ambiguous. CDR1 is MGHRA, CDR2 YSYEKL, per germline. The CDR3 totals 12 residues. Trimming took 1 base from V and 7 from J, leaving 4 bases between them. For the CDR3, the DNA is TGCGCCAGCAGCCAAGGAATCGGGGAGCTGTTTTTT. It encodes CASSQGIGELFF.

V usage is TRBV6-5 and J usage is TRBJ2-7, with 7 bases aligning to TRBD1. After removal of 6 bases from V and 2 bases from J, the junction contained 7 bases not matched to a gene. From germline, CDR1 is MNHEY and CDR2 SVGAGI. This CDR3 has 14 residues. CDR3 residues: CASSPGDSTYEQYF. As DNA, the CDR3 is TGTGCCAGCAGCCCCGGGGACAGTACCTACGAGCAGTACTTC.

CDR3 residues: CASSSNRGSYEQYF. The CDR3 DNA sequence: TGTGCCAGCAGCTCGAACAGGGGATCCTACGAGCAGTACTTC. The chain has TRBV7-9 and TRBJ2-7; 7 positions agree with TRBD1. Germline V lookup: CDR1 SEHNR, CDR2 FQNEAQ (reference sequence). The CDR3 is 14 residues long. V lost 4 bases to trimming and J lost 1 base; unmatched junction nucleotides: 4. The variable domain in full, with the rest retrieved from reference TRBV7-9 and TRBJ2-7, is DTGVSQNPRHKITKRGQNVTFRCDPISEHNRLYWYRQTLGQGPEFLTYFQNEAQLEKSRLLSDRFSAERPKGSFSTLEIQRTEQGDSAMYLCASSSNRGSYEQYFGPGTRLTVT.

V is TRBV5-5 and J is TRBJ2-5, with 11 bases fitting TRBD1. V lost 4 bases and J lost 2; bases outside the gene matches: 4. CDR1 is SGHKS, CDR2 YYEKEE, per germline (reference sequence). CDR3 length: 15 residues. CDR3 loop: CASSQWDRGQETQYF. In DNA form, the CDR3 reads TGTGCCAGCAGCCAATGGGACAGGGGGCAAGAGACCCAGTACTTC.

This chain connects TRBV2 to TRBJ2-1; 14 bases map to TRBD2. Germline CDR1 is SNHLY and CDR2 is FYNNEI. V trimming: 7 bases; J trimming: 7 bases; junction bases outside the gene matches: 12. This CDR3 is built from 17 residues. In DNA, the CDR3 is TGTGCCAGCAACCTAATCTCCGGGACTAGCGGGAGAAATGAGCAGTTCTTC. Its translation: CASNLISGTSGRNEQFF.

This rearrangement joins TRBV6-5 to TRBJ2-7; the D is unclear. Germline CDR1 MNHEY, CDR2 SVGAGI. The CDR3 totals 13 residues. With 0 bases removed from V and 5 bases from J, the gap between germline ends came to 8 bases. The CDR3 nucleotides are TGTGCCAGCAGTTACTCGAGAGGAAACGAGCAGTACTTC. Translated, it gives CASSYSRGNEQYF.

CDR3 nucleotides: TGTGCCAGCAGAGTTTACGGCGCTACCTACAATGAGCAGTTCTTC. This translates into CASRVYGATYNEQFF. The rearrangement links TRBV7-2 to TRBJ2-1; no definite D call. V was pared by 6 bases and J by 2 bases, with 14 bases between. Germline V gene data show CDR1 as SGHTA and CDR2 as FQGNSA. This CDR3 has 15 residues.

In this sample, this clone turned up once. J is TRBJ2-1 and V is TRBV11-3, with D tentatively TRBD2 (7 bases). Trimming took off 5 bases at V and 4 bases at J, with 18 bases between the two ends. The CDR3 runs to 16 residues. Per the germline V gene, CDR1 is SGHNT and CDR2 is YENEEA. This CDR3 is CASSQTGRGDYNEQFF. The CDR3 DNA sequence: TGTGCCAGCAGCCAAACAGGGAGGGGCGATTACAATGAGCAGTTCTTC.

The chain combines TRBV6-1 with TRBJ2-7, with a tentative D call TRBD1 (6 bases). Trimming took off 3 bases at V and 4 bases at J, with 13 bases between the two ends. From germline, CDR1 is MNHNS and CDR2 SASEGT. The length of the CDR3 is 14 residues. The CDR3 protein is CASSEGAGPYEQYF. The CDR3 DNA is TGTGCCAGCAGTGAGGGGGCAGGGCCGTACGAGCAGTACTTC.

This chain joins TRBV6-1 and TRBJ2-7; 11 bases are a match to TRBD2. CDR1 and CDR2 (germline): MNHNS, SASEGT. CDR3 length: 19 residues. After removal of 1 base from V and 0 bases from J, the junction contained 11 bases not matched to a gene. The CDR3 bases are TGTGCCAGCAGTGAAGGAATAGCGGGGGGGCAGAGAAGCTCCTACGAGCAGTACTTC. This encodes CASSEGIAGGQRSSYEQYF.

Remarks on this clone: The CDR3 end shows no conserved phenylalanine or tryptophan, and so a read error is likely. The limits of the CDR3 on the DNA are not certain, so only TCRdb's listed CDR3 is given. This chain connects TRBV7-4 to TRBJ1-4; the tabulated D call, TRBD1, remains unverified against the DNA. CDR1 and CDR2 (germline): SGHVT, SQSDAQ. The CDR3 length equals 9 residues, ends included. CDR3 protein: CASSPRDSL.

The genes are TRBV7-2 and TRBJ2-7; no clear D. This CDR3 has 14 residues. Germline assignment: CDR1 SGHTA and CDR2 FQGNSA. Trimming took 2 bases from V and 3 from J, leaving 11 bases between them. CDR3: CASSLRTKGYEQYF. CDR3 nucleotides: TGTGCCAGCAGCTTAAGGACGAAAGGCTACGAGCAGTACTTC. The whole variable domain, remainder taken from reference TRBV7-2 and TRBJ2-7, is GAGVSQSPSNKVTEKGKDVELRCDPISGHTALYWYRQSLGQGLEFLIYFQGNSAPDKSGLPSDRFSAERTGGSVSTLTIQRTQQEDSAVYLCASSLRTKGYEQYFGPGTRLTVT.

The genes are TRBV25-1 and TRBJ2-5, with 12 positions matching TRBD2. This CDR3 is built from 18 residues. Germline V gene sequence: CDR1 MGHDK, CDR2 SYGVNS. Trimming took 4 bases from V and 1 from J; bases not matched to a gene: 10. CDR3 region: CASSGTSGGISGQETQYF. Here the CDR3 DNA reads TGTGCCAGCAGTGGAACTAGCGGGGGGATATCTGGCCAAGAGACCCAGTACTTC.

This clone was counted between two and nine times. CDR3 region: CASSPRGQGVGGELFF. The CDR3, as DNA: TGTGCCAGCAGTCCGAGGGGACAGGGGGTCGGCGGGGAGCTGTTTTTT. The chain employs TRBV27 and TRBJ2-2; 11 nucleotides match TRBD1. V lost 5 bases to trimming and J lost 7 bases; unmatched junction nucleotides: 9. This CDR3 has 16 residues. Germline CDR1 is MNHEY and CDR2 is SMNVEV (reference sequence).